Shown below are 18 T cell receptor beta chains from a single sample sequenced in a study of T cell changes during pregnancy in multiple sclerosis. TCRdb keeps only in-frame clones here, not all; method: immunoSEQ multiplex PCR. The table lists about 40,000 clones, approximately 90% of them singletons, with 0.43% in the top ten. Here the sequenced sample was CD4+ T cells from peripheral blood mononuclear cells, taken in the third trimester of pregnancy. These receptors originate from a female donor with multiple sclerosis, enrolled in a pregnancy study.

V usage is TRBV18 and J usage is TRBJ2-7; 8 bases map to TRBD1. In germline, CDR1 is KGHSH, CDR2 LQKENI. J lost 0 bases, V lost 3 bases, and 19 bases had no gene match. The CDR3 is made up of 20 amino acids. This CDR3 is CASSPQFAGQAKIISYEQYF. The CDR3 DNA sequence: TGTGCCAGCTCACCTCAATTTGCGGGACAGGCGAAGATTATCTCCTACGAGCAGTACTTC.

The chain uses TRBV7-2 and TRBJ1-5; D is perhaps TRBD1 (6 bases). The CDR3 is made up of 14 amino acids. The germline gives CDR1 SGHTA, CDR2 FQGNSA. Trimming cost V 2 bases and J 4 bases, with 9 bases left between them. In DNA form, the CDR3 reads TGTGCCAGCAGCTTACCCCAGGGGAATCAGCCCCAGCATTTT. It codes for CASSLPQGNQPQHF.

This clone was counted a few times. The CDR3 DNA reads TGTGCCAGCTCGCCGGAGACTGGTGGCTACACCTTC. Amino acids: CASSPETGGYTF. The rearrangement links TRBV18 to TRBJ1-2; D uncertain. The germline gives CDR1 KGHSH, CDR2 LQKENI. V lost 6 bases, J lost 7 bases, and 12 bases lay in between. The CDR3 consists of 12 residues. The full variable domain, with the rest looked up from reference TRBV18 and TRBJ1-2, is NAGVMQNPRHLVRRRGQEARLRCSPMKGHSHVYWYRQLPEEGLKFMVYLQKENIIDESGMPKERFSAEFPKEGPSILRIQQVVRGDSAAYFCASSPETGGYTFGSGTRLTVV.

The chain uses TRBV5-1 and TRBJ1-6, with TRBD1 matching over 9 bases. Trimming cost V 4 bases and J 10 bases; bases outside gene matches: 9. This CDR3 is built from 15 residues. Germline V gene data show CDR1 as SGHRS and CDR2 as YFSETQ. The CDR3 region has the DNA TGCGCCAGCAGCAACAACAGGGGGCAGGGATCACCCCTCCACTTT. Protein product: CASSNNRGQGSPLHF. Together with reference TRBV5-1 and TRBJ1-6, the CDR3 gives the full variable domain: KAGVTQTPRYLIKTRGQQVTLSCSPISGHRSVSWYQQTPGQGLQFLFEYFSETQRNKGNFPGRFSGRQFSNSRSEMNVSTLELGDSALYLCASSNNRGQGSPLHFGNGTRLTVT.

The chain combines TRBV5-1 with TRBJ2-7; 7 bases are a match to TRBD2. The CDR3 runs to 16 residues. Trimming cost V 3 bases and J 4 bases; bases outside gene matches: 13. Germline V lookup: CDR1 SGHRS, CDR2 YFSETQ. CDR3 loop: CASSSASGATLYEQYF. The CDR3 nucleotides are TGCGCCAGCAGCTCCGCGAGCGGGGCCACCCTATACGAGCAGTACTTC.

This clone was seen just once. The chain combines TRBV2 with TRBJ1-3, with D unclear. Germline V CDR1 and CDR2: SNHLY, FYNNEI. Trimming pared 5 bases from V and 0 bases from J, leaving 8 bases between. CDR3 length: 14 amino acids. This CDR3 is CASSLQPSGNTIYF. The CDR3 region has the DNA TGTGCCAGCAGTCTACAGCCCTCTGGAAACACCATATATTTT.

The V and J genes are TRBV18 and TRBJ2-1; TRBD2 matches at 10 bases. CDR1 KGHSH and CDR2 LQKENI come from the germline V gene. The CDR3 contains 16 residues. V dropped 2 bases and J dropped 5; count of bases not matched to a gene: 6. CDR3 loop: CASSPKAGGMDNEQFF. The CDR3, as DNA: TGTGCCAGCTCACCAAAAGCGGGAGGGATGGACAATGAGCAGTTCTTC.

The rearrangement joins TRBV5-4 to TRBJ2-3, with 8 nucleotides matching TRBD2. Germline V gene lookup returns CDR1 SGHNT and CDR2 YYREEE (reference sequence). The length of the CDR3 is 14 residues. The trim removed 4 bases at V and 14 bases at J, leaving 15 bases unmatched. The CDR3 DNA reads as TGTGCCAGCAGCCTACAGGCGGGAGGCCCCCCTCGGTATTTT. This gives the protein CASSLQAGGPPRYF.

V is TRBV11-3 and J is TRBJ1-1; 8 bases agree with TRBD1. The V and J ends lost 3 bases and 4 bases, in that order; junction bases with no gene match: 4. Germline lookup yields CDR1 SGHNT and CDR2 YENEEA. The CDR3 extends over 14 amino acids. CDR3 loop: CASSLDRDSTEAFF. The CDR3 DNA follows: TGTGCCAGCAGCTTGGACAGGGATTCCACTGAAGCTTTCTTT.

V is TRBV19 and J is TRBJ1-2, with D possibly being TRBD1 (5 bases). Germline values: CDR1 LNHDA, CDR2 SQIVND (reference sequence). CDR3 length equals 15 residues. The V end lost 6 bases, the J end lost 8 bases, and 22 bases lay between the germline ends. This chain's CDR3 is CASSAAGRRARGYTF. The DNA for the CDR3 is TGTGCCAGTAGCGCTGCGGGACGCAGGGCAAGGGGCTACACCTTC.

The V and J genes are TRBV7-6 and TRBJ2-1; 11 bases line up with TRBD2. The CDR3 loop spans 15 amino acids. V lost 3 bases to trimming and J lost 6 bases; unmatched junction nucleotides: 4. Per germline, CDR1 SGHVS and CDR2 FNYEAQ. The CDR3 region is CASSFALAGGNEQFF. The CDR3 nucleotides read TGTGCCAGCAGCTTTGCGCTAGCGGGAGGCAATGAGCAGTTCTTC.

This clone appeared a few times. The chain recombines TRBV28 with TRBJ2-7, with 8 bases fitting TRBD1. This CDR3 is 13 amino acids long. In germline, CDR1 is MDHEN, CDR2 SYDVKM. Unmatched junction bases numbered 11, after V lost 5 bases and J lost 11 bases. The CDR3 sequence: CASSALDRGRKYF. As DNA, the CDR3 is TGTGCCAGCAGTGCCCTTGACAGGGGAAGGAAGTACTTC.

V gene TRBV9 combines with J gene TRBJ2-7, with D maybe TRBD2 (5 bases). CDR1 and CDR2 from the germline V gene are SGDLS and YYNGEE. CDR3 length: 14 residues. Trimming removed 0 bases from V and 6 bases from J, with 13 bases in between. CDR3 sequence reads: CASSVARLGGEQYF. In DNA form, the CDR3 reads TGTGCCAGCAGCGTAGCTCGCCTAGGAGGCGAGCAGTACTTC. The whole variable domain, filled in from reference TRBV9 and TRBJ2-7, reads DSGVTQTPKHLITATGQRVTLRCSPRSGDLSVYWYQQSLDQGLQFLIQYYNGEERAKGNILERFSAQQFPDLHSELNLSSLELGDSALYFCASSVARLGGEQYFGPGTRLTVT.

The chain employs TRBV7-8 and TRBJ2-7, with 10 bases aligning to TRBD2. The CDR3 spans 15 residues. V lost 4 bases to trimming and J lost 3 bases; unmatched junction nucleotides: 6. Germline V gene sequence: CDR1 SGHVS, CDR2 FQNEAQ. CDR3 coding DNA: TGTGCCAGCAGCTATATAGCGGGAGGCGACTACGAGCAGTACTTC. Translation gives CASSYIAGGDYEQYF. Together with reference TRBV7-8 and TRBJ2-7, the CDR3 gives the full variable domain: GAGVSQSPRYKVAKRGQDVALRCDPISGHVSLFWYQQALGQGPEFLTYFQNEAQLDKSGLPSDRFFAERPEGSVSTLKIQRTQQEDSAVYLCASSYIAGGDYEQYFGPGTRLTVT.

A word on this clone: The sample holds other DNA sequences that translate to the same CDR3. V usage is TRBV5-1 and J usage is TRBJ2-3; D uncertain. Trimming shortened V by 0 bases and J by 2 bases, and 7 bases separated the two germline ends. CDR1 is SGHRS and CDR2 is YFSETQ in the germline V gene. There are 14 residues in the CDR3. The CDR3 is CASSLATVTDTQYF. The CDR3 region has the DNA TGCGCCAGCAGCTTGGCTACGGTCACAGATACGCAGTATTTT.

The chain employs TRBV28 and TRBJ1-5; D is undetermined. Germline V lookup: CDR1 MDHEN, CDR2 SYDVKM. This CDR3 has 14 residues. Trimming stripped 6 bases from V and 0 bases from J, with 9 bases between. CDR3 nucleotide sequence: TGTGCCAGCAGGGGAGAGACTAGCAATCAGCCCCAGCATTTT. It codes for CASRGETSNQPQHF.

The chain couples TRBV7-3 to TRBJ1-2; tentatively, D is TRBD1 (6 bases). The CDR3 runs 15 residues. Trimming stripped 1 base from V and 3 bases from J, with 12 bases between. The germline V gene encodes CDR1 SGHTA and CDR2 FQGTGA. This CDR3 reads CASSLIPGGHYGYTF. CDR3 coding DNA: TGTGCCAGCAGCTTAATCCCCGGGGGGCACTATGGCTACACCTTC.

CDR3 sequence reads: CASRRNTGELFF. The CDR3 DNA sequence: TGTGCCAGCAGGAGAAACACCGGGGAGCTGTTTTTT. The V and J genes are TRBV6-5 and TRBJ2-2; D not certain. Trimming cost V 6 bases and J 2 bases, with 4 bases left between them. Germline loops: CDR1 MNHEY, CDR2 SVGAGI. The CDR3 spans 12 residues.